The 10 T cell receptor beta chains below come from one sample, sequenced in a study of follicular helper T cells after annual influenza vaccination. The time point is: 2015-2016 season, pre-vaccination. The data were produced by immunoSEQ multiplex PCR, yet TCRdb's version contains in-frame clones alone and is incomplete. The data contain fewer than 15,000 clones, about four fifths of them singletons. The sample here was CXCR5- memory CD4+ T cells sorted from blood, taken on the day of influenza vaccination. Receptor source: an adult who received the influenza vaccine.

V and J are TRBV29-1 and TRBJ2-2; 8 bases are shared with TRBD1. V dropped 6 bases and J dropped 5; count of bases not matched to a gene: 11. Germline V gene data show CDR1 as SQVTM and CDR2 as ANQGSEA. The CDR3 loop spans 15 amino acids. For the CDR3, the DNA is TGCAGCGTCTCCTCCGGGACAGGCACTACCGGGGAGCTGTTTTTT. Translation gives CSVSSGTGTTGELFF.

The rearrangement links TRBV19 to TRBJ1-5, with D uncertain. Germline CDR1 and CDR2: LNHDA and SQIVND (reference sequence). Trimming pared 5 bases from V and 5 bases from J, leaving 13 bases between. The CDR3 contains 14 residues. The CDR3: CASSLRVRDQPQHF. CDR3 nucleotides: TGTGCCAGTAGTTTACGGGTGCGGGATCAGCCCCAGCATTTT.

The rearrangement links TRBV2 to TRBJ1-1, with TRBD1 matching over 11 bases. This CDR3 spans 13 amino acids. Unmatched junction bases numbered 5, after V lost 9 bases and J lost 5 bases. Germline lookup yields CDR1 SNHLY and CDR2 FYNNEI. The CDR3, as DNA: TGTGCCAGTCGGGACAGGGGGTGGACTGAAGCTTTCTTT. As protein: CASRDRGWTEAFF.

The chain combines TRBV5-5 with TRBJ1-3, with D maybe TRBD1 (6 bases). With 3 bases removed from V and 2 bases from J, the gap between germline ends came to 12 bases. Per germline, CDR1 SGHKS and CDR2 YYEKEE (reference sequence). The CDR3 is made up of 15 amino acids. CDR3 in DNA: TGTGCCAGCAGCTCCACAGGGAAAACTGGAAACACCATATATTTT. It codes for CASSSTGKTGNTIYF.

V gene TRBV5-1 combines with J gene TRBJ2-3; D may be TRBD1 (5 bases). The V gene's germline CDR1 is SGHRS and CDR2 YFSETQ. The CDR3 totals 15 residues. Between the trimmed V and J ends, which lost 4 bases and 1 base, there was a span of 13 bases. CDR3 residues: CASSPVGQGTDTQYF. In DNA, the CDR3 is TGCGCCAGCAGCCCGGTGGGGCAGGGCACAGATACGCAGTATTTT.

The chain links TRBV20-1 to TRBJ2-7, with D hard to call. The CDR3 consists of 11 residues. V was trimmed by 3 bases and J by 3 bases, leaving 6 bases between them. The V gene's germline CDR1 is DFQATT and CDR2 SNEGSKA (reference sequence). The CDR3 DNA reads as TGCAGTGCTAGCGAGCACTACGAGCAGTACTTC. Translated: CSASEHYEQYF.

The genes are TRBV10-1 and TRBJ1-5, with D possibly being TRBD1 (6 bases). Germline CDR1 and CDR2: WNHNN and SYGVQD (reference sequence). Trimming shortened V by 3 bases and J by 0 bases, and 18 bases separated the two germline ends. The CDR3 has 18 amino acids. This CDR3 reads CASSENAQQGNSNQPQHF. The CDR3 DNA follows: TGCGCCAGCAGTGAAAACGCCCAACAGGGAAATAGCAATCAGCCCCAGCATTTT.

CDR3 coding DNA: TGTGCCAGCAGCTTAGAGGGGGACAGTGGAGCTTTCTTT. It is translated as CASSLEGDSGAFF. This chain uses TRBV11-2 with TRBJ1-1; TRBD1 agrees at 7 bases. This CDR3 is built from 13 residues. V was pared by 0 bases and J by 10 bases, with 5 bases of the junction left unmatched. CDR1 and CDR2 from the germline V gene are SGHAT and FQNNGV.

The count of this clone is one. The chain couples TRBV19 to TRBJ1-1; tentative D call: TRBD1 (6 bases). The CDR3 covers 13 residues. Trimming pared 6 bases from V and 5 bases from J, leaving 13 bases between. Germline loops: CDR1 LNHDA, CDR2 SQIVND (reference sequence). The CDR3 here is CASSWQGRTEAFF. DNA for the CDR3: TGTGCCAGTAGCTGGCAGGGGCGGACTGAAGCTTTCTTT. Full variable domain (remainder filled in from reference TRBV19 and TRBJ1-1): DGGITQSPKYLFRKEGQNVTLSCEQNLNHDAMYWYRQDPGQGLRLIYYSQIVNDFQKGDIAEGYSVSREKKESFPLTVTSAQKNPTAFYLCASSWQGRTEAFFGQGTRLTVV.

The V and J genes are TRBV5-6 and TRBJ1-2, with TRBD1 matching 8 bases. Germline trimming cut 1 base from V and 7 bases from J; bases unmatched to any gene: 6. Germline V CDR1 and CDR2: SGHDT, YYEEEE. There are 14 residues in the CDR3. The CDR3 nucleotides are TGTGCCAGCAGCTTGTTACAGGGGGTGGCTGGCTACACCTTC. It yields the protein CASSLLQGVAGYTF.